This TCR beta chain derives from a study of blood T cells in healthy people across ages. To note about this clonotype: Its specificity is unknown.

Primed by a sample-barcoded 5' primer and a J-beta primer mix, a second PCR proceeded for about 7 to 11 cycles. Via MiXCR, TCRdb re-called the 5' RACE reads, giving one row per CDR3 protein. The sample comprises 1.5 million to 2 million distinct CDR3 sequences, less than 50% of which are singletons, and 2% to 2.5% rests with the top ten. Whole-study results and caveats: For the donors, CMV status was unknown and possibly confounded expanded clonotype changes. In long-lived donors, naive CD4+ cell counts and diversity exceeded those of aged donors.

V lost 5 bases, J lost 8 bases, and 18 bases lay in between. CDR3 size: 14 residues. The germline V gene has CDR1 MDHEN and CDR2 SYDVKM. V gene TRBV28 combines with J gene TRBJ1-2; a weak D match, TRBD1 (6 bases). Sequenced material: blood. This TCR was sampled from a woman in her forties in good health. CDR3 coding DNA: TGTGCCAGCAGTGGTGGAACAGGGCAGAGAGGCTACACCTTC. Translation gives CASSGGTGQRGYTF.